This TCR beta chain is drawn from a study of cytomegalovirus exposure and HLA in healthy donors. Study background: In terms of ancestry, the Caucasian-associated cluster contained 81% of the approximately 400 genotyped donors. The study's findings and limits: About 87% or about 30% of the time was how often most TCR beta V segments were productive, according to an earlier analysis. In vitro testing confirmed three CMV-associated chains as specific for CMV antigens.

This CDR3 comprises 12 residues. Germline values: CDR1 GTSNPN, CDR2 SVGIG (reference sequence). The V and J ends lost 6 bases and 7 bases respectively, with 16 bases between them. For this clone: Its specificity is unknown.

Healthy bone marrow donors made up the donors. PCR employed 60 Vbeta and 13 Jbeta primers. Some clones are missing from TCRdb's copy, which holds only in-frame ones; the method was immunoSEQ multiplex PCR. The top ten clones hold under 2% of a sample with a few hundred thousand clones, more than 65% of them seen once. This receptor was identified in a woman younger than 45 in good health and CMV-seronegative. The gene calls are TRBV30 and TRBJ2-7, with a possible D match to TRBD2 (5 bases). Source material: PBMCs. CDR3 bases: TGTGCCTGCGAGGGATCCCCTACGGAGCAGTACTTC. It yields the protein CACEGSPTEQYF.